A selection of T cell receptor beta chains follows, all from one sample in a study of T-cell memory formation after mild COVID-19. TCRdb re-derived calls from the 5' RACE reads in MiXCR, one entry per CDR3 protein. The sample carries 270,000 or so distinct CDR3 sequences, 16% recorded once. The specimen sequenced was PBMCs or a T cell subset sorted from them (not recorded which). These receptors were obtained from a young man who had mild COVID-19 (a few samples of this study predate the infection). Cell type and time point are not known. The CDR3 runs from the conserved cysteine through the conserved F or W. A D gene is named only where the DNA matches it firmly. The listing skips clone size in some rows; elsewhere it reads once, few, many or a size class.

TRBV15	NA	few	TRBJ1-2	CATSTSRTLYGYTF	TGTGCCACCAGCACATCTCGGACCCTCTATGGCTACACCTTC
TRBV7-3	TRBD2	NA	TRBJ2-1	CASSPGLALANEQFF	TGTGCCAGCAGCCCGGGACTAGCGCTAGCTAATGAGCAGTTCTTC
TRBV9	NA	few	TRBJ2-5	CASSFRGDLETQYF	TGTGCCAGCAGCTTCCGAGGGGATTTGGAGACCCAGTACTTC
TRBV12-3/TRBV12-4	TRBD1	NA	TRBJ1-2	CASSQDRFFRYTF	TGTGCCAGCAGCCAGGACAGGTTTTTCCGCTACACCTTC
TRBV6-5	TRBD1	NA	TRBJ1-2	CASSTGFRDRGFGGYTF	TGTGCCAGCAGTACTGGGTTTCGGGACAGGGGGTTTGGTGGCTACACCTTC
TRBV6-2/TRBV6-3	NA	many	TRBJ2-5	CASSYSASRETQYF	TGTGCCAGCAGTTACTCGGCTAGCCGAGAGACCCAGTACTTC
TRBV5-1	NA	few	TRBJ1-1	CASSSGASNTEAFF	TGCGCCAGCAGCTCCGGGGCGTCGAACACTGAAGCTTTCTTT
TRBV12-3/TRBV12-4	NA	NA	TRBJ2-4	CASSLRVGSNIQYF	TGTGCCAGCAGTTTAAGGGTCGGCTCCAACATTCAGTACTTC
TRBV6-5	TRBD1	NA	TRBJ2-1	CASSRQGSYNEQFF	TGTGCCAGCAGCCGACAGGGGTCCTACAATGAGCAGTTCTTC
TRBV4-2	NA	few	TRBJ2-1	CASSQEPGENEQFF	TGTGCCAGCAGCCAAGAACCAGGGGAGAATGAGCAGTTCTTC
TRBV5-1	TRBD2	NA	TRBJ2-3	CVSSGRPSGVLDTQYF	TGCGTCAGCAGCGGGCGGCCGAGCGGGGTATTGGATACGCAGTATTTT
TRBV9	TRBD1	few	TRBJ2-1	CASSALKTGTEQFF	TGTGCCAGCAGCGCCTTAAAGACAGGGACTGAGCAGTTCTTC
TRBV6-2/TRBV6-3	NA	few	TRBJ2-1	CASTRGTYNEQFF	TGTGCCAGCACCCGGGGGACCTACAATGAGCAGTTCTTC
TRBV6-2/TRBV6-3	TRBD2	few	TRBJ2-2	CARSYSIPSGRHTGELFF	TGTGCCAGAAGTTACTCGATCCCTAGCGGGCGACACACCGGGGAGCTGTTTTTT
TRBV18	NA	NA	TRBJ1-2	CASSPPASPIYGYTF	TGTGCCAGCTCACCACCTGCTTCTCCTATCTATGGCTACACCTTC
TRBV6-1	NA	NA	TRBJ1-2	CASRRDRDGYTF	TGTGCCAGCAGACGAGACAGAGATGGCTACACCTTC
TRBV20-1	TRBD1	NA	TRBJ2-7	CSARVGGNYEQYF	TGCAGTGCTAGGGTAGGGGGCAACTACGAGCAGTACTTC
TRBV7-8	TRBD2	few	TRBJ2-3	CASSSSGGGSTDTQYF	TGTGCCAGCAGCTCGAGCGGGGGGGGTTCCACAGATACGCAGTATTTT
TRBV4-1	NA	once	TRBJ2-2	CASSPRQREDGELFF	TGCGCCAGCAGCCCCAGGCAGAGGGAGGACGGGGAGCTGTTTTTT
TRBV12-3/TRBV12-4	NA	NA	TRBJ2-2	CASSLRGMGGELFF	TGTGCCAGCAGTTTACGGGGGATGGGCGGGGAGCTGTTTTTT
TRBV4-2	NA	NA	TRBJ1-5	CASSQEYQDNQPQHF	TGTGCCAGCAGCCAGGAATATCAGGATAATCAGCCCCAGCATTTT
TRBV5-1	NA	NA	TRBJ1-6	CASSSRGGPYNSPLHF	TGCGCCAGCAGCTCCAGAGGAGGGCCTTATAATTCACCCCTCCACTTT
TRBV9	NA	many	TRBJ1-1	CASSSGSTEAFF	TGTGCCAGCAGCTCAGGATCCACTGAAGCTTTCTTT
TRBV6-5	NA	NA	TRBJ2-5	CASSPQAWEETQYF	TGTGCCAGCAGCCCACAGGCTTGGGAGGAGACCCAGTACTTC
TRBV11-2	NA	few	TRBJ2-5	CASSLPLPLPETQYF	TGTGCCAGCAGCTTACCACTACCGCTCCCCGAGACCCAGTACTTC
TRBV5-6	NA	few	TRBJ1-6	CASGFGGRSPLHF	TGTGCCAGCGGGTTTGGGGGCCGTTCACCCCTCCACTTT
TRBV19	TRBD1	NA	TRBJ1-5	CASKTVWTGESQPQHF	TGTGCCAGTAAGACTGTCTGGACAGGGGAATCTCAGCCCCAGCATTTT
TRBV10-3	NA	few	TRBJ2-1	CAISESGGLSYNEQFF	TGTGCCATCAGTGAGTCGGGCGGACTGTCCTACAATGAGCAGTTCTTC
TRBV4-2	TRBD1	NA	TRBJ2-7	CASSQGGQGSSYEQYF	TGTGCCAGCAGCCAGGGGGGACAGGGTAGCTCCTACGAGCAGTACTTC
TRBV6-2/TRBV6-3	NA	NA	TRBJ1-2	CASSYGGLYGYTF	TGTGCCAGCAGTTACGGGGGGCTGTATGGCTACACCTTC
TRBV20-1	NA	few	TRBJ1-5	CSAGGLSNQPQHF	TGCAGTGCCGGGGGGCTTAGCAATCAGCCCCAGCATTTT